This T cell receptor (beta chain) was found in a study of identical twins. Study outcomes and limitations: Models, which agreed with sharing between unrelated individuals, nonetheless underestimated the out-of-frame TCR alpha sharing seen in monozygotic twins. The abundant beta clonotypes from cord blood had fewer insertions, and memory repertoires had none of this.

Germline CDR1 and CDR2: WNHNN and SYGVQD (reference sequence). This CDR3 is built from 13 residues. The V end lost 6 bases, the J end lost 0 bases, and 8 bases lay between the germline ends. This clonotype has ten or more counts. Its target is not known. Template switching added a universal primer site, and cDNA bore unique molecular identifiers. One entry per CDR3 protein results from TCRdb running MiXCR on the 5' RACE reads. The sample carries about 100,000 distinct CDR3 sequences, 4.5% to 6.5% recorded once. Donors uniformly comprised healthy Caucasians. This clonotype originated in a woman aged 45-59 years in good health. Sequenced sample: memory T cells sorted from blood. The chain joins TRBV10-1 to TRBJ1-1; no clear D gene. In DNA, the CDR3 is TGCGCCAGCAGGGAATTCATGAACACTGAAGCTTTCTTT. Amino acid sequence: CASREFMNTEAFF.